The clone carrying this TCR beta chain appeared a few times. Its antigen is still unknown. An Oncomine TCR Beta short-read assay was used to sequence the DNA from cultured CD4+ T cells. TCRdb ran MiXCR on the PCR reads and lists one entry per CDR3 protein. The table has approximately 7,100 distinct CDR3 sequences, about 40% seen once. This record comes from a study of vaccination and CD4 T cells after COVID-19. CDR3 size: 14 residues. V lost 5 bases to trimming and J lost 5 bases; unmatched junction nucleotides: 6. From germline, CDR1 is LGHNT and CDR2 FRNRAP. Treatment noted: approximately nine-day PBMC culture with coronavirus spike peptide pools or control peptides (ViraFEST assay). CD4+ T cells of the unexposed donor were collected before the COVID-19 pandemic (2011-2018).

The rearrangement joins TRBV12-5 to TRBJ2-5, with 9 positions matching TRBD1. The TCR was taken from a human donor in good health. Sequencing was performed on CD4+ T cells from blood, cultured in vitro. The CDR3 sequence is CASGPGQGIETQYF. The CDR3 DNA reads TGTGCTAGTGGTCCGGGACAGGGAATCGAGACCCAGTACTTC.